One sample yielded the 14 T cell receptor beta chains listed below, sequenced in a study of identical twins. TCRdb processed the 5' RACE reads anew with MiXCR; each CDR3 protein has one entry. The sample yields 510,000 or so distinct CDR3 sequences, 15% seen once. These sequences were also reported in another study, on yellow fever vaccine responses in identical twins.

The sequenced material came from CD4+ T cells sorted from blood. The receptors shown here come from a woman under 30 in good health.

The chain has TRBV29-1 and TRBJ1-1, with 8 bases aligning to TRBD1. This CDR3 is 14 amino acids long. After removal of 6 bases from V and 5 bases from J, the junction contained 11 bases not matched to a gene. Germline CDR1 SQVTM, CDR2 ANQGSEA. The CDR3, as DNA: TGCAGCGTAGCCGCGGGACAGGTGGGAACTGAAGCTTTCTTT. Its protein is CSVAAGQVGTEAFF.

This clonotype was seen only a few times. Here the CDR3 DNA reads TGTGCCACCAGCAGAGGGATGGAGGGTTCCTACGAGCAGTACGTC. Its translation: CATSRGMEGSYEQYV. The chain couples TRBV15 to TRBJ2-7; D perhaps matches TRBD2 (6 bases). The CDR3 sequence is 15 residues long. Trimming took off 1 base at V and 1 base at J, with 11 bases between the two ends. From germline, CDR1 is LNHNV and CDR2 YYDKDF (reference sequence).

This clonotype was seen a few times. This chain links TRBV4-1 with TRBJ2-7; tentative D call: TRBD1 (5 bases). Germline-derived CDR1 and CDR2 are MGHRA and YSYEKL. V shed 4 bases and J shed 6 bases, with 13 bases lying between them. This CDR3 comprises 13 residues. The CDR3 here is CASSLGRGFEQYV. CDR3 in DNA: TGCGCCAGCAGCCTTGGAAGGGGCTTCGAGCAGTACGTC.

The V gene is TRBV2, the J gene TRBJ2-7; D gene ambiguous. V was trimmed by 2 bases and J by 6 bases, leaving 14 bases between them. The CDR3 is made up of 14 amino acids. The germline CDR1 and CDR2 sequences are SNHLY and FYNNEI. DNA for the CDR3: TGTGCCAGCAGTGAAAGTTACACCCCCTCCGAGCAGTACGTC. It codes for CASSESYTPSEQYV.

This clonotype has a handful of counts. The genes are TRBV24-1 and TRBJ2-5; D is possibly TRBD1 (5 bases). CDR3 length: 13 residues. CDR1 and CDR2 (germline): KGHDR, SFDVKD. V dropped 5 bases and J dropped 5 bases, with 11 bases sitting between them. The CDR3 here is CATSVAGMETQYF. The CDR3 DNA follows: TGTGCCACCAGTGTAGCAGGGATGGAGACCCAGTACTTC.

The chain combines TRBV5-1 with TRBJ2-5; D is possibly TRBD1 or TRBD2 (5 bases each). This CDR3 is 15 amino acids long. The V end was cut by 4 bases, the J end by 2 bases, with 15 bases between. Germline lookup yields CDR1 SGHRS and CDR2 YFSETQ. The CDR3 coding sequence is TGCGCCAGCAGCCAACCTTCGGGGCAGCAAGAGACCCAGTACTTC. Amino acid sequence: CASSQPSGQQETQYF.

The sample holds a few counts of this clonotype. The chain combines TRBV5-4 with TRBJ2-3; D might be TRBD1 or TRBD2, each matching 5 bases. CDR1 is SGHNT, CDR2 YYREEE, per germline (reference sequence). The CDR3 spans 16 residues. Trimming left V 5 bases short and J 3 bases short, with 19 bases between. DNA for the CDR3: TGTGCCAGCAGGGAAGCCGGGACCCAGGAAACAGATACGCAGTATTTT. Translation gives CASREAGTQETDTQYF.

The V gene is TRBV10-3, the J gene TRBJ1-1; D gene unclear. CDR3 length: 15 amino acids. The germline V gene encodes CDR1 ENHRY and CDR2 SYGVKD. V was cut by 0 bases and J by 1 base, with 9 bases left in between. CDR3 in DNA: TGTGCCATCAGTGAGTCTGGCAGAACGAACACTGAAGCTTTCTTT. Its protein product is CAISESGRTNTEAFF.

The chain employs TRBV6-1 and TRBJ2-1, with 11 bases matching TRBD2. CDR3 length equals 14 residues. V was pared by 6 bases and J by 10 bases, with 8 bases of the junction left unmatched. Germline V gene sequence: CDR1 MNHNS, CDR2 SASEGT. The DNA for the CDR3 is TGTGCCAGCAGGCGGACTAGCGGGTCGGGGGAGCAGTTCTTC. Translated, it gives CASRRTSGSGEQFF.

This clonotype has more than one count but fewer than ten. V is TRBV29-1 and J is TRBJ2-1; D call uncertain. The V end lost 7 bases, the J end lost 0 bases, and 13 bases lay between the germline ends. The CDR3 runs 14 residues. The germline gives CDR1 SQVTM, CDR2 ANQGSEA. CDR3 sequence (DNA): TGCAGCGCTAGACCAGAAATCTCCTACAATGAGCAGTTCTTC. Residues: CSARPEISYNEQFF.

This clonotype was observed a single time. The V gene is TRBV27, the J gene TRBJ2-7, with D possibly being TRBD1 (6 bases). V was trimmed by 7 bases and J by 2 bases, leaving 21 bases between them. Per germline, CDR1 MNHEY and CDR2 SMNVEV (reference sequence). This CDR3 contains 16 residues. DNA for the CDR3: TGTGCCAGCACCACCCTGGAAGGGGGACAAGCCTACGAGCAGTACTTC. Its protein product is CASTTLEGGQAYEQYF.

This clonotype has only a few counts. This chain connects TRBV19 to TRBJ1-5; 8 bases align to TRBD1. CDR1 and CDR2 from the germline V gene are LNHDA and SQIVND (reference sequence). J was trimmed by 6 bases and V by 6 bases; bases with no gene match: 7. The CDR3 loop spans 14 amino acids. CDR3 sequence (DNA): TGTGCCAGTAGCCTCCGGGACAGGATTCAGCCCCAGCATTTT. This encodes CASSLRDRIQPQHF.

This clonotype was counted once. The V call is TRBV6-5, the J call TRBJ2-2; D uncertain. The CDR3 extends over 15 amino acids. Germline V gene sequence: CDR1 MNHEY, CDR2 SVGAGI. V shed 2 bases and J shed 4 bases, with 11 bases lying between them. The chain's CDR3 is CASSYGPEPTGELFF. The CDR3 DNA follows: TGTGCCAGCAGTTACGGTCCAGAGCCCACCGGGGAGCTGTTTTTT.

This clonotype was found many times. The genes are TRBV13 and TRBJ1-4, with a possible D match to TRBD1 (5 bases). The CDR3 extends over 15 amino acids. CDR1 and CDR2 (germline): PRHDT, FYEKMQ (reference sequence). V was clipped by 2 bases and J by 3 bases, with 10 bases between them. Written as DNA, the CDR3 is TGTGCCAGCAGCTTAAGGGGAACCGCTAATGAAAAACTGTTTTTT. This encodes CASSLRGTANEKLFF.